A single sample is the source of the 8 T cell receptor beta chains below, sequenced in a study of OX40 agonist ivuxolimab in advanced cancers. The data were produced by immunoSEQ multiplex PCR, yet TCRdb's version contains in-frame clones alone and is incomplete. This table has roughly 30,000 clones, 88% appearing once. The input for sequencing was CD4+ or CD8+ T cells sorted from blood, taken in a trial of the OX40 agonist ivuxolimab. The receptors stem from an adult with an advanced solid tumor such as melanoma, head and neck, liver or kidney cancer.

The rearrangement links TRBV19 to TRBJ1-5; possibly TRBD1 for D (5 bases). The CDR3 is 13 amino acids. Germline V lookup: CDR1 LNHDA, CDR2 SQIVND (reference sequence). V was trimmed by 7 bases and J by 2 bases, leaving 9 bases between them. CDR3 coding DNA: TGTGCCAGTAAAGGAGGGGGCAATCAGCCCCAGCATTTT. Amino acid sequence: CASKGGGNQPQHF.

The chain combines TRBV10-3 with TRBJ2-7; D is possibly TRBD2 (6 bases). Deletions cut 5 bases from V and 7 bases from J, with 15 bases between. The length of the CDR3 is 13 residues. From germline, CDR1 is ENHRY and CDR2 SYGVKD. The CDR3 sequence: CAISTPGGGEQYF. CDR3 DNA: TGTGCCATCAGTACTCCCGGGGGTGGGGAGCAGTACTTC.

The genes are TRBV16 and TRBJ2-7; D not resolved. V was cut by 0 bases and J by 0 bases, with 3 bases left in between. Germline CDR1 KGHSY, CDR2 FQNENV. This CDR3 is built from 13 residues. The CDR3 sequence is CASSQSGSYEQYF. Here the CDR3 DNA reads TGTGCCAGCAGCCAATCGGGCTCCTACGAGCAGTACTTC.

This clone is a singleton in its sample. The chain carries TRBV5-4 and TRBJ2-5; 7 bases are a match to TRBD1. The DNA matches TRBJ2-7 better at its end, which makes the J call doubtful. In germline, CDR1 is SGHNT, CDR2 YYREEE (reference sequence). CDR3 length equals 16 residues. The CDR3 loop is CASSLAEDRRYYEQYF. DNA for the CDR3: TGTGCCAGCAGCTTGGCCGAGGACAGGCGCTACTACGAGCAGTACTTC.

J is TRBJ1-6 and V is TRBV27; D remains unclear. Germline V gene lookup returns CDR1 MNHEY and CDR2 SMNVEV (reference sequence). The CDR3 contains 15 residues. V was cut by 3 bases and J by 8 bases, with 14 bases left in between. The CDR3 sequence: CASSFLLPGDSPLHF. CDR3 sequence (DNA): TGTGCCAGCAGTTTTCTCCTCCCCGGGGATTCACCCCTCCACTTT.

V and J are TRBV7-9 and TRBJ2-7, with TRBD2 as a possible D gene (5 bases). Germline V gene data show CDR1 as SEHNR and CDR2 as FQNEAQ (reference sequence). The CDR3 is 13 amino acids. V lost 6 bases and J lost 6, with 15 bases in between. CDR3 bases: TGTGCCAGCAGTCCCGGCGGGCTTGGCGAGCAGTACTTC. Protein product: CASSPGGLGEQYF.

This rearrangement joins TRBV5-1 to TRBJ1-1; a possible D gene is TRBD1 (5 bases). The V gene's germline CDR1 is SGHRS and CDR2 YFSETQ. The V end lost 0 bases, the J end lost 2 bases, and 8 bases lay between the germline ends. This CDR3 comprises 14 residues. The CDR3 DNA follows: TGCGCCAGCAGCTTGGGGGACGCTAACACTGAAGCTTTCTTT. Amino acid sequence: CASSLGDANTEAFF.

The chain uses TRBV28 and TRBJ1-5; perhaps TRBD1 as D (5 bases). The V end lost 0 bases, the J end lost 7 bases, and 10 bases lay between the germline ends. The CDR3 is 14 residues long. In germline, CDR1 is MDHEN, CDR2 SYDVKM. CDR3 bases: TGTGCCAGCAGTTTATGGGGGGGTCGCCAGCCCCAGCATTTT. Its protein is CASSLWGGRQPQHF.